This T cell receptor (beta chain) was found in a study of human T cells and chemical hapten exposure. This clonotype was counted a few times. CDR3 length equals 15 residues. Per the germline V gene, CDR1 is SGHNT and CDR2 is YENEEA. Trimming took off 5 bases at V and 3 bases at J, with 14 bases between the two ends. Time point noted: patch test 1, 2 weeks after DPC sensitization. The treatment was: therapeutic diphenylcyclopropenone sensitization with weekly scalp DPC. TCRdb re-derived calls from the RACE reads in MiXCR, one entry per CDR3 protein. Among tens of thousands of distinct CDR3 sequences, about 11% were seen once, and the ten largest hold approximately 3.7%.

The chain recombines TRBV11-3 with TRBJ2-1, with D uncertain. The sequence was obtained from a woman in her fifties or sixties with alopecia areata. Some clones in this sample may be carry-over from other donors' samples. The material was whole blood, obtained in connection with sensitization to the hapten diphenylcyclopropenone (DPC). The CDR3 spells CASSQARAFYNEQFF. DNA for the CDR3: TGTGCCAGCAGCCAGGCCCGAGCCTTCTACAATGAGCAGTTCTTC.